The TCR beta chain described here comes from a study of T cell repertoires in cytomegalovirus infection. TCRdb recomputed calls from the reads with MiXCR, one row per CDR3 protein. The sample includes 700,000 to 950,000 distinct CDR3 sequences, about 33% of them seen just once. A word on this clonotype: The antigen is not known.

The CDR3 spans 15 residues. Trimming stripped 5 bases from V and 2 bases from J, with 16 bases between. Germline assignment: CDR1 MNHEY and CDR2 SMNVEV (reference sequence). Study results and caveats: HLA-C-restricted CMV-specific TCR beta clonotypes prevailed in the ex vivo response.

The receptor was derived from a human donor in good health (CMV status not recorded). Some clones in this sample may be carry-over from other donors' samples. Source: cultured CD8+ T cells from PBMCs, taken from culture after CMV antigen stimulation. The chain has TRBV27 and TRBJ2-7; the D gene is possibly TRBD1 (6 bases). The CDR3 loop reads CASSTYRVGAYEQYF. CDR3 nucleotides: TGTGCCAGCAGTACCTACAGGGTAGGGGCCTACGAGCAGTACTTC.